Each of the 2 T cell receptor beta chains below was sequenced from the same sample in a study of shared clonotypes between healthy human individuals. This table comes from immunoSEQ multiplex PCR, and its TCRdb copy is limited to in-frame clones, with some not included. The repertoire includes under 2,500,000 clones, 95% of them detected once, and around 0.13% sits in the top ten. The sequenced sample was naive CD4+ T cells sorted from blood. Subset noted: CD45RA+ positively selected. The receptor source for this set is a man aged 18 to 35 in good health.

V and J are TRBV27 and TRBJ1-5, with unresolved D. The CDR3 is 15 amino acids. Germline CDR1 reads MNHEY; CDR2 reads SMNVEV (reference sequence). With 6 bases removed from V and 0 bases from J, the gap between germline ends came to 12 bases. CDR3 in amino acids: CASRPRIYSNQPQHF. CDR3 in DNA: TGTGCCAGCAGACCCCGGATATATAGCAATCAGCCCCAGCATTTT.

This chain links TRBV4-1 with TRBJ2-5, with a tentative D call TRBD2 (5 bases). This CDR3 region has 14 residues. Germline V gives CDR1 MGHRA, CDR2 YSYEKL. V gave up 0 bases and J gave up 4 bases, with 9 bases separating them. The CDR3 region has the DNA TGCGCCAGCAGCCAAGATCCGGGGATAGAGACCCAGTACTTC. Its protein is CASSQDPGIETQYF.